The rows below give T cell receptor beta chains drawn from one sample of a study of blood T cell repertoires in COVID-19. Data came from immunoSEQ multiplex PCR; TCRdb stores just in-frame clones and leaves some out. Of hundreds of thousands of clones listed, roughly 85% are singletons. Sample: peripheral blood. These receptors all come from a human donor in a cohort sampled during active COVID-19. Each CDR3 is given with its conserved first and last residue. D genes are given only for firm matches. Clone size appears in some rows only: once, few, many, or a class for an expanded clone.

J,V,size,D,DNA,CDR3
TRBJ1-6,TRBV19,NA,NA,TGTGCCAGTAGTATAGAGGGGCTTAATTCACCCCTCCACTTT,CASSIEGLNSPLHF
TRBJ1-1,TRBV6-1,NA,NA,TGTGCCAGCAGTGAGACAGTACTGGGGACTGAAGCTTTCTTT,CASSETVLGTEAFF
TRBJ1-2,TRBV5-6,NA,TRBD1,TGTGCCAGCAGCCTACGGACAGGGTGGTACGTCTACACCTTC,CASSLRTGWYVYTF
TRBJ2-2,TRBV19,NA,TRBD2,TGTGCCAGTAGCCAGAGCGGGGGTAACACCGGGGAGCTGTTTTTT,CASSQSGGNTGELFF
TRBJ1-1,TRBV3-1/TRBV3-2,once,NA,TGTGCCAGCAGCCAATGGACTTCGAGCATGAACACTGAAGCTTTCTTT,CASSQWTSSMNTEAFF
TRBJ2-2,TRBV11-3,once,NA,TGTGCCAGCAGCTTAGGGGGCGCGAACACCGGGGAGCTGTTTTTT,CASSLGGANTGELFF
TRBJ1-1,TRBV5-1,NA,NA,TGCGCCAGCAGCTTGGAAGTGGGCACGACTGAAGCTTTCTTT,CASSLEVGTTEAFF
TRBJ1-2,TRBV10-1,few,NA,TGCGCCAGCAGAGCGGAAGTAGCTAACTATGGCTACACCTTC,CASRAEVANYGYTF
TRBJ1-5,TRBV28,NA,NA,TGTGCCAGTTGCGTAGCTATATATAGCAATCAGCCCCAGCATTTT,CASCVAIYSNQPQHF
TRBJ2-5,TRBV27,NA,TRBD2,TGTGCCAGCAGTATGACTAGCGGGGCTCAAGAGACCCAGTACTTC,CASSMTSGAQETQYF
TRBJ1-2,TRBV5-5,NA,TRBD1,TGTGCCAGCAGCGGACCGGGACAGGGTGCAAGGGGCTACACCTTC,CASSGPGQGARGYTF
TRBJ1-5,TRBV15,NA,TRBD1,TGTGCCACCAGCACCACAGGGGGCGGTCAGCCCCAGCATTTT,CATSTTGGGQPQHF
TRBJ1-1,TRBV28,few,TRBD1,TGTGCCAGCAGTACCGGGACAGGGTACGGTACTGAAGCTTTCTTT,CASSTGTGYGTEAFF
TRBJ1-1,TRBV7-2,few,NA,TGTGCCAGCAGCCCGTTTGTCTCGGACACTGAAGCTTTCTTT,CASSPFVSDTEAFF
TRBJ2-3,TRBV30,NA,NA,TGTGCCTGGAGTGTATTGGGGAGCGGCACAGATACGCAGTATTTT,CAWSVLGSGTDTQYF
TRBJ1-4,TRBV2,once,NA,TGTGCCAGCAGCGAAAGATCCCGACACCCTCTAAGGGAAAAACTGTTTTTT,CASSERSRHPLREKLFF
TRBJ1-6,TRBV11-2,few,NA,TGTGCCAGCAGCTTCGAGGGGGCACCCCTCCACTTT,CASSFEGAPLHF
TRBJ2-7,TRBV27,NA,NA,TGTGCCAGCAGTTCCTATATAAGCTCCTACGAGCAGTACTTC,CASSSYISSYEQYF
TRBJ1-1,TRBV6-2/TRBV6-3,NA,NA,TGTGCCAGCAGTCAAAGGGGTTGGGGAGGAAGAGCGAACACTGAAGCTTTCTTT,CASSQRGWGGRANTEAFF
TRBJ2-2,TRBV9,NA,TRBD2,TGTGCCAGCAGCGTGGGGTTAGCGGGGTCGAACACCGGGGAGCTGTTTTTT,CASSVGLAGSNTGELFF
TRBJ2-1,TRBV5-5,NA,TRBD2,TGTGCCAGCAGCTTGGCCACTAGCGGGGGATTGTACAATGAGCAGTTCTTC,CASSLATSGGLYNEQFF
TRBJ2-7,TRBV9,NA,NA,TGTGCCAGCAGCGGGACACCATTCTACGAGCAGTACTTC,CASSGTPFYEQYF
TRBJ2-5,TRBV5-8,NA,TRBD2,TGTGCCAGCAGCTTGGCCATACTAGCGGTCCAAGAGACCCAGTACTTC,CASSLAILAVQETQYF
TRBJ2-1,TRBV7-3,NA,NA,TGTGCCAGCAGCTACCACAGGGAGTATGAGCAGTTCTTC,CASSYHREYEQFF
TRBJ1-3,TRBV30,NA,TRBD1,TGTGCCTGGCGCCGACAGGGGAGTGGAAACACCATATATTTT,CAWRRQGSGNTIYF
TRBJ2-7,TRBV6-5,NA,TRBD1,TGTGCCAGCACCTTGAGGGGACAGGCCTACGAGCAGTACTTC,CASTLRGQAYEQYF
TRBJ1-2,TRBV5-1,NA,NA,TGCGCCAGCAGCTCGCGGGGGGATAACTATGGCTACACCTTC,CASSSRGDNYGYTF
TRBJ1-1,TRBV18,NA,NA,TGTGCCAGCTCACCACGGCAGGATGCTACCGCTTTCTTT,CASSPRQDATAFF
TRBJ1-1,TRBV29-1,NA,NA,TGCAGCGTTAAGGGAGGGCCTGAAGCTTTCTTT,CSVKGGPEAFF
TRBJ2-4,TRBV20-1,once,NA,TGCAGTGCTAGTAGTGGAGACTTAGGAAACATTCAGTACTTC,CSASSGDLGNIQYF
TRBJ2-2,TRBV10-3,NA,NA,TGTGCCATCAGTGAGACTAGCCCCGGGGAGCTGTTTTTT,CAISETSPGELFF
TRBJ2-2,TRBV4-2,NA,TRBD2,TGTGCCAGCAGCCAAGATGTCAGCGGGGGGTCTACCGGGGAGCTGTTTTTT,CASSQDVSGGSTGELFF
TRBJ1-6,TRBV25-1,NA,TRBD1,TGTGCCAGCAGTGACGACAGGGTTCACTCACCCCTCCACTTT,CASSDDRVHSPLHF
TRBJ1-2,TRBV19,NA,NA,TGTGCCAGTAGTGGGCTGGGGGCTTTTCGAAACTATGGCTACACCTTC,CASSGLGAFRNYGYTF
TRBJ2-7,TRBV4-2,NA,NA,TGTGCCAGCAGCCAAGACCCGGACAGCACCTACGAGCAGTACTTC,CASSQDPDSTYEQYF
TRBJ2-1,TRBV7-3,once,NA,TGTGCCAGCAGCTCGGGCGGGGCCTGGAATGAGCAGTTCTTC,CASSSGGAWNEQFF
TRBJ1-2,TRBV5-6,few,TRBD1,TGTGCCAGCAGTTTGGTTGGACAGGGGCACTATAACTATGGCTACACCTTC,CASSLVGQGHYNYGYTF
TRBJ2-7,TRBV5-4,NA,NA,TGTGCCAGCAGCTTGGTGGGGGCGAGCTCCTACGAGCAGTACTTC,CASSLVGASSYEQYF
TRBJ2-7,TRBV1,NA,NA,TGCACCAGCAGCCGTTCTAGCGGGGCTTCGTACGAGCAGTACTTC,CTSSRSSGASYEQYF
TRBJ2-5,TRBV21-1,NA,NA,TGTGCCAGCAGGAAGACTAGTAAAGAGACCCAGTACTTC,CASRKTSKETQYF
TRBJ2-5,TRBV6-5,NA,TRBD1,TGTGCCAGCAGTATACAGGGGGCTATAGAGACCCAGTACTTC,CASSIQGAIETQYF
TRBJ2-3,TRBV6-1,NA,TRBD2,TGTGCCAGCAGTGAAGAGTGGGGACTAGCGGGGGCCCGCACAGATACGCAGTATTTT,CASSEEWGLAGARTDTQYF
TRBJ1-5,TRBV19,NA,NA,TGTGCCAGTAGTATCCACAAATATCAGCCCCAGCATTTT,CASSIHKYQPQHF